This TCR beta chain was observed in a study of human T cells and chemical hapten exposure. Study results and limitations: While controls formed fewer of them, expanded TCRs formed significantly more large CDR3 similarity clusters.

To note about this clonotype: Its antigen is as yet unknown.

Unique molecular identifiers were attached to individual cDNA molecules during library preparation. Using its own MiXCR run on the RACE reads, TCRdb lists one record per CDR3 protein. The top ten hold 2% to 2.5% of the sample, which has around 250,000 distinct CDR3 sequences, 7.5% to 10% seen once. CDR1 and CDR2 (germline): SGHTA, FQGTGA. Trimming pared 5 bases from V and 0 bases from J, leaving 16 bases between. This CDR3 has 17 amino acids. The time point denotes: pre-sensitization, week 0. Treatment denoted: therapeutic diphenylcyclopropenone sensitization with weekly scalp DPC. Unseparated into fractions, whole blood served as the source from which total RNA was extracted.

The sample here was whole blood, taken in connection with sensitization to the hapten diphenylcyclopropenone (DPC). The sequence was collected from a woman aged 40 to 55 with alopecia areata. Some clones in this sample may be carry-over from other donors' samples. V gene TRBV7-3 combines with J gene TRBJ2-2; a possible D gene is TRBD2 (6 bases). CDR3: CASSPSPTRANTGELFF. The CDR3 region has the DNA TGTGCCAGCAGCCCGAGCCCGACTAGAGCGAACACCGGGGAGCTGTTTTTT.